One and the same sample provided the 11 T cell receptor beta chains below, sequenced in a study of blood T cell repertoires in COVID-19. Sequenced by immunoSEQ multiplex PCR; TCRdb stores in-frame clones only, minus some. The data hold 150,000 or so clones, with 65% to 85% observed a single time. The sequencing sample was made of peripheral blood. Receptors were obtained from a woman in her sixties with acute or convalescent COVID-19.

This clone was counted a single time. The chain couples TRBV11-2 to TRBJ2-7; 8 bases align to TRBD1. CDR3 length: 15 amino acids. V lost 1 base, J lost 5 bases, and 7 bases stayed unmatched. Germline V CDR1 and CDR2: SGHAT, FQNNGV. The CDR3 is CASSLALTGGHEQYF. The CDR3 bases are TGTGCCAGCAGCTTAGCCTTAACAGGGGGACACGAGCAGTACTTC.

The genes are TRBV7-2 and TRBJ1-2; TRBD1 agrees at 8 bases. J lost 7 bases, V lost 2 bases, and 9 bases had no gene match. Germline CDR1 and CDR2: SGHTA and FQGNSA. There are 15 residues in the CDR3. The CDR3 coding sequence is TGTGCCAGCAGCTTACAGGGGGCCCCTGATGTTGGCTACACCTTC. Translating gives CASSLQGAPDVGYTF.

V gene TRBV29-1 combines with J gene TRBJ2-7, with a weak D call TRBD2 (6 bases). Germline V CDR1 and CDR2: SQVTM, ANQGSEA. The CDR3 is 12 amino acids. Trimming cost V 6 bases and J 5 bases, with 14 bases left between them. The CDR3 protein is CSVMTRTDEQYF. The CDR3 DNA sequence: TGCAGCGTAATGACTAGAACGGACGAGCAGTACTTC.

This clone showed up just once. The CDR3 nucleotides read TGTGCCAGCAGTTTAGACAGGGTAGGGGTCGGGGAGCTGTTTTTT. Translating it yields CASSLDRVGVGELFF. The V and J genes are TRBV6-6 and TRBJ2-2, with 7 bases fitting TRBD1. Germline V lookup: CDR1 MNHNY, CDR2 SVGAGI (reference sequence). V was pared by 4 bases and J by 7 bases, with 9 bases of the junction left unmatched. This CDR3 region has 15 residues.

This rearrangement joins TRBV19 to TRBJ2-7, with D perhaps TRBD1 (6 bases). CDR3 length: 16 amino acids. CDR1 LNHDA and CDR2 SQIVND come from the germline V gene (reference sequence). With 5 bases removed from V and 0 bases from J, the gap between germline ends came to 17 bases. The CDR3 DNA reads TGTGCCAGTAGTCCGAAGGGACAACCTACCTCCTACGAGCAGTACTTC. Amino acids: CASSPKGQPTSYEQYF. Together with reference TRBV19 and TRBJ2-7, the CDR3 gives the full variable domain: DGGITQSPKYLFRKEGQNVTLSCEQNLNHDAMYWYRQDPGQGLRLIYYSQIVNDFQKGDIAEGYSVSREKKESFPLTVTSAQKNPTAFYLCASSPKGQPTSYEQYFGPGTRLTVT.

The chain has TRBV7-6 and TRBJ2-2; possible D gene TRBD1, 5 bases. Germline V gene lookup returns CDR1 SGHVS and CDR2 FNYEAQ. V lost 1 base, J lost 6 bases, and 9 bases lay in between. This CDR3 comprises 14 residues. The CDR3 loop is CASSLVGVAGELFF. DNA for the CDR3: TGTGCCAGCAGCTTAGTAGGGGTTGCCGGGGAGCTGTTTTTT.

The rearrangement links TRBV6-5 to TRBJ1-6; TRBD1 matches at 12 bases. Germline V gene sequence: CDR1 MNHEY, CDR2 SVGAGI. V lost 6 bases to trimming and J lost 10 bases; unmatched junction nucleotides: 4. The CDR3 consists of 14 residues. Here the CDR3 DNA reads TGTGCCAGCAGGGGACAGGGGGCAGAATCACCCCTCCACTTT. Amino acid sequence: CASRGQGAESPLHF.

This clone was recorded once. The rearrangement uses TRBV12-3 or TRBV12-4 and TRBJ2-5; 7 bases match TRBD2. Trimming took 8 bases from V and 4 from J; bases not matched to a gene: 7. The CDR3 is 13 amino acids. CDR3 DNA sequence: TGTGCCAGCGCCCTTGCGGGAGTAGAGACCCAGTACTTC. As protein: CASALAGVETQYF.

The chain has TRBV14 and TRBJ2-7; a possible D gene is TRBD1 (6 bases). The length of the CDR3 is 17 residues. From germline, CDR1 is SGHDN and CDR2 FVKESK. V was pared by 3 bases and J by 4 bases, with 22 bases between. This CDR3 is CASSQDTSQGLRYEQYF. In DNA, the CDR3 is TGTGCCAGCAGCCAGGACACCTCACAGGGCCTGAGGTACGAGCAGTACTTC.

V and J are TRBV11-2 and TRBJ1-6; a possible D gene is TRBD1 (6 bases). Germline V gives CDR1 SGHAT, CDR2 FQNNGV. The CDR3 length is 17 residues. V gave up 5 bases and J gave up 3 bases, with 17 bases separating them. The CDR3: CASSPTTMTGYNSPLHF. The CDR3 nucleotides are TGTGCCAGCAGCCCTACGACCATGACAGGCTATAATTCACCCCTCCACTTT.

The genes are TRBV3-1 (or the pseudogene TRBV3-2) and TRBJ1-5; D gene uncertain. Trimming stripped 2 bases from V and 1 base from J, with 3 bases between. Germline V gives CDR1 LGHDT, CDR2 YNNKEL (reference sequence). This CDR3 comprises 13 residues. CDR3 residues: CASSQTSNQPQHF. CDR3 DNA sequence: TGTGCCAGCAGCCAAACAAGCAATCAGCCCCAGCATTTT.